This T cell receptor (beta chain) was recorded in a study of shared clonotypes between healthy human individuals. Findings and limits, study-wide: A limitation of the genetic and exposure-history diversity represented arose from few donors. Sorted-subset sequencing, rarefaction showed, was incomplete despite large depth.

CDR1 SGHDT and CDR2 YYEEEE come from the germline V gene. V trimming: 1 base; J trimming: 2 bases; junction bases outside the gene matches: 10. The CDR3 loop spans 17 amino acids. In regard to this clone: Its specificity is not known.

This table comes from immunoSEQ multiplex PCR, and its TCRdb copy is limited to in-frame clones, with some not included. The sample has approximately 2,300,000 clones, 85% to 95% seen once. The V gene is TRBV5-6, the J gene TRBJ1-2; TRBD1 matches 8 bases. The receptor was isolated from a man aged 18 to 29 in good health. Some clones in this sample may be carry-over from other donors' samples. Specimen: naive CD4+ T cells from PBMCs. Subset: CD45RA+ positively selected. The CDR3 DNA sequence: TGTGCCAGCAGCTTGTATGGGGAGGGACAGGCGAACTATGGCTACACCTTC. It is translated as CASSLYGEGQANYGYTF.